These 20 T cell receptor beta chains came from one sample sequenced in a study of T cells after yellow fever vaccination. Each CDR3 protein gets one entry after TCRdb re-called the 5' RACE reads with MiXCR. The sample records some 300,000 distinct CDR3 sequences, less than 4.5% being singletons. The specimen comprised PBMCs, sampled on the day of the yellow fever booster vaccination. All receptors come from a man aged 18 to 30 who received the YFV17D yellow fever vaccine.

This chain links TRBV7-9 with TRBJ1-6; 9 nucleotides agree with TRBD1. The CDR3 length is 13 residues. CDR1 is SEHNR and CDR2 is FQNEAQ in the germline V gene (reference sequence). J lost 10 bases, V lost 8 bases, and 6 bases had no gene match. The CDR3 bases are TGTGCCAGCGGAGGACAGGGGAACTCACCCCTCCACTTT. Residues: CASGGQGNSPLHF. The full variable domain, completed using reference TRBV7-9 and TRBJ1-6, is DTGVSQNPRHKITKRGQNVTFRCDPISEHNRLYWYRQTLGQGPEFLTYFQNEAQLEKSRLLSDRFSAERPKGSFSTLEIQRTEQGDSAMYLCASGGQGNSPLHFGNGTRLTVT.

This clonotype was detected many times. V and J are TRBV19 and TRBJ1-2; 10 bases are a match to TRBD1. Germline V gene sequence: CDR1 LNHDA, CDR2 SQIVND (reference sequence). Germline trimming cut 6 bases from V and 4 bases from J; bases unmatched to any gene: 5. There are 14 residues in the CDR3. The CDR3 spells CASRIDRGPYGYTF. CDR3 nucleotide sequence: TGTGCCAGTAGGATTGACAGGGGGCCCTATGGCTACACCTTC.

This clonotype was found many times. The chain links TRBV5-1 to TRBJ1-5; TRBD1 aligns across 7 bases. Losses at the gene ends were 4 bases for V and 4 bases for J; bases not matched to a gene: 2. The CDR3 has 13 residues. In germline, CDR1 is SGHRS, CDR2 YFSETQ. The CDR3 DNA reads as TGCGCCAGCAGCCCGGGACAGAATCAGCCCCAGCATTTT. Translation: CASSPGQNQPQHF.

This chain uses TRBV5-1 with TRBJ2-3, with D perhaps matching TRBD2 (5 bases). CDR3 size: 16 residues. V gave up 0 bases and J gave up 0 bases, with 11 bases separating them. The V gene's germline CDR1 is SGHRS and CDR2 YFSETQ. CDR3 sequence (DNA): TGCGCCAGCAGCTTGGCGGACTCCTCTAGCACAGATACGCAGTATTTT. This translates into CASSLADSSSTDTQYF.

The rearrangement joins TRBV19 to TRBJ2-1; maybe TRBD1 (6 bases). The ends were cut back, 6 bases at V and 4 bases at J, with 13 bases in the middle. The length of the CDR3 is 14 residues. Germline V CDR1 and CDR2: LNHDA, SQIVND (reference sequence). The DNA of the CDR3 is TGTGCCAGTAGGCAGGGGTCACGGTACAATGAGCAGTTCTTC. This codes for CASRQGSRYNEQFF.

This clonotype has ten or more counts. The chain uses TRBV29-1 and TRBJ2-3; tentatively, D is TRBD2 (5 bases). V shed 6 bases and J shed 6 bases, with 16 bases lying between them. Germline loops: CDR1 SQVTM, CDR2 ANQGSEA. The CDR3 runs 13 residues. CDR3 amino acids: CSVGGLALDTQYF. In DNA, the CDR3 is TGCAGCGTGGGTGGACTGGCTCTGGATACGCAGTATTTT.

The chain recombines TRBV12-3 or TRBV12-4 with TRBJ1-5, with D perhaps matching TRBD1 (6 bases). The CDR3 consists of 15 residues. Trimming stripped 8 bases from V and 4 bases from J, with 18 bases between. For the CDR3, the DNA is TGTGCCAGCTCCAGGCGGCGAGGGGGGAATCAGCCCCAGCATTTT. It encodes CASSRRRGGNQPQHF.

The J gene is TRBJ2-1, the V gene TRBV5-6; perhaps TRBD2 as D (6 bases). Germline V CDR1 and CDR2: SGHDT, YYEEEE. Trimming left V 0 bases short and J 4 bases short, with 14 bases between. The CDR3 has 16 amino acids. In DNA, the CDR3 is TGTGCCAGCAGCTTGGGCGCCGGGGGTAGATACAATGAGCAGTTCTTC. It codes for CASSLGAGGRYNEQFF.

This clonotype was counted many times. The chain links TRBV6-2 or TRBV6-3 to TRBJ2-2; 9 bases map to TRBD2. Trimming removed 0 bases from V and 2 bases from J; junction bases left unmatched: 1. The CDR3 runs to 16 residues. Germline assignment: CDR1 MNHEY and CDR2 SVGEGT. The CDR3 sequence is CASSYSSGSNTGELFF. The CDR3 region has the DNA TGTGCCAGCAGTTACTCTAGCGGGAGTAACACCGGGGAGCTGTTTTTT.

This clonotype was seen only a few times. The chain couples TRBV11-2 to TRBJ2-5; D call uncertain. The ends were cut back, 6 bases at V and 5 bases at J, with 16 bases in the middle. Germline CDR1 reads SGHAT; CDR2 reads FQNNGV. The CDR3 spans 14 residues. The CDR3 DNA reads TGTGCCAGCAGGTCAAACCGCCATCGTGAGACCCAGTACTTC. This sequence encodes CASRSNRHRETQYF.

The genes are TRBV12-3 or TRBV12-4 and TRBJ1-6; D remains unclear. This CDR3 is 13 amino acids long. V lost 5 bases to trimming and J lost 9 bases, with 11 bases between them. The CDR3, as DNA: TGTGCCAGCAGTCGCTTGGTAGTTTCACCCCTCCACTTT. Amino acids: CASSRLVVSPLHF.

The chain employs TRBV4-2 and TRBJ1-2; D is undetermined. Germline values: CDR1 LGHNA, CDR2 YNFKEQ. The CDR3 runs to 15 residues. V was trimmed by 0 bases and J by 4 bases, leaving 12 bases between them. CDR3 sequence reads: CASSQDGFWGYGYTF. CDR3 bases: TGTGCCAGCAGCCAAGATGGGTTTTGGGGCTATGGCTACACCTTC.

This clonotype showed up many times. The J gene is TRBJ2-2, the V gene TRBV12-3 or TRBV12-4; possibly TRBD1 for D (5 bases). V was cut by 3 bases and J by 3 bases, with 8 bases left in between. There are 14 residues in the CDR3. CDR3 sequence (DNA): TGTGCCAGCAGTTTGGGGCCCGACACCGGGGAGCTGTTTTTT. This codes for CASSLGPDTGELFF.

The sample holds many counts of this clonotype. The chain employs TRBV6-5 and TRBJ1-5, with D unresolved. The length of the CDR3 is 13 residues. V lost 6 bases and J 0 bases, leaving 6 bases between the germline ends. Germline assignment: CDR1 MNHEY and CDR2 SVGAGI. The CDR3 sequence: CASSRSSNQPQHF. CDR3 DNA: TGTGCCAGCAGCAGGAGTAGCAATCAGCCCCAGCATTTT.

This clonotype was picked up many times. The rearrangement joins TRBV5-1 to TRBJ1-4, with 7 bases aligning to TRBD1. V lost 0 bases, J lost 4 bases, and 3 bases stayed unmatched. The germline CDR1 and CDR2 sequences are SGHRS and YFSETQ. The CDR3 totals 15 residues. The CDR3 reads CASSLGTGFNEKLFF. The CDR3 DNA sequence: TGCGCCAGCAGCTTGGGGACAGGTTTTAATGAAAAACTGTTTTTT.

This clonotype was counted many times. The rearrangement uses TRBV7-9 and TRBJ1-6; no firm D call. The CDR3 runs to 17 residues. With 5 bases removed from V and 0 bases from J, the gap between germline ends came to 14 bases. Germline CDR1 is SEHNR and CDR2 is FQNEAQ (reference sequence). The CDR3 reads CASSRPAGSSYNSPLHF. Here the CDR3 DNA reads TGTGCCAGCAGCCGCCCGGCCGGGAGCTCCTATAATTCACCCCTCCACTTT.

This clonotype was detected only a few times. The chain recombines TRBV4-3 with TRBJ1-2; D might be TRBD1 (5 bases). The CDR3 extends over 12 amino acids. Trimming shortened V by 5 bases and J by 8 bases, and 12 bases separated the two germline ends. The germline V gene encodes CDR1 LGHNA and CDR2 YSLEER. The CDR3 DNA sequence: TGCGCCAGCAGCTGGCAGGGAAACGGCTACACCTTC. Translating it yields CASSWQGNGYTF.

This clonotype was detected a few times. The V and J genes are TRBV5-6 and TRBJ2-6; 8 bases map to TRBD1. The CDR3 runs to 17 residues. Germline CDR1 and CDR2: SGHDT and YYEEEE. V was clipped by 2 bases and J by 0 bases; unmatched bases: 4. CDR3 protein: CASSLQGDDSGANVLTF. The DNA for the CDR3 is TGTGCCAGCAGCTTACAGGGGGACGACTCTGGGGCCAACGTCCTGACTTTC.

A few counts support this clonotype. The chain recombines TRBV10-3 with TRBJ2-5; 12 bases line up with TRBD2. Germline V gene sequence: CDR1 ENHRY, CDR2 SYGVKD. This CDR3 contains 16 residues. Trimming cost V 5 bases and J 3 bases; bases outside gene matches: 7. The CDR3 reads CAISLTGLAGKETQYF. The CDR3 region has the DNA TGTGCCATCAGTCTGACCGGACTAGCGGGAAAAGAGACCCAGTACTTC.

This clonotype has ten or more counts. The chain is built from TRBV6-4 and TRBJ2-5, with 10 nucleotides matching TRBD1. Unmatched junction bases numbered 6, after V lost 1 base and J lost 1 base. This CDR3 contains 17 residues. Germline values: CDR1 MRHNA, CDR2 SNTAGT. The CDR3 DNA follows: TGTGCCAGCAGTGACTTGCGACAGGGGGCCTTCCAAGAGACCCAGTACTTC. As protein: CASSDLRQGAFQETQYF.